Included here is one TCR beta chain sequence, with context. The sample holds a few counts of this clone. Its recognized antigen is unknown. There are no base qualities to consult, and no much larger clone falls within one base. The data derive from a study of blood T cell repertoires in COVID-19 (dated by TCRdb to 2019 to 2021). At the level of the whole study: Collaborator samples came from the United States, Italy and Spain and covered acute and convalescent phases of COVID-19. The material from the prospective study consisted of cDNA or gDNA derived from T cells, B-cell-depleted T cells, or PBMCs. Deeply sampled blood TCRbeta repertoires from subjects exposed to, actively infected with, or recovered from COVID-19 were included in the dataset. The repertoires were made available in a free public database intended to serve as a resource for research on the immune response to SARS-CoV-2. The samples were drawn from the first 160 participants of the ongoing ImmuneRACE study and from 1,254 subjects provided by 6 global collaborators. A de-identified subject ID, COVID-19 status, age in years and sex were almost always included in the sample metadata. Where HLA class I and class II types were available, the types were taken from metadata supplied by the sample provider, not from assay-based typing. Study-wide findings and limitations: Clinical and demographic metadata were provided uncurated, with the amount varying by source and participant.

At one collaborating source in Seattle, patients were enrolled during active infection and were followed longitudinally through the course of disease. Each collaborating institution followed its own protocols to collect whole blood in K2EDTA tubes. For TCRbeta analysis, collaborator samples were shipped as frozen whole blood, as isolated PBMCs, or as DNA extracted from either sample type. TCRbeta CDR3 regions were amplified from genomic DNA by means of the immunoSEQ Assay, a bias-controlled multiplex PCR. Per the source publication's procedure: The number of nucleated cells in each sample was estimated from the amplification of reference gene primers within the assay. To quantify the absolute abundance of each unique TCRbeta CDR3 rearrangement, sequence reads were collapsed and filtered. Productive Simpson clonality was computed per sample as the square root of Simpson's diversity index over productive rearrangements. Not all clones reach the TCRdb copy of this immuneACCESS table, which keeps in-frame sequences only. Checked studies attribute under half of the gap to unresolved V genes and leave the rest unexplained. V and J calls and clone size follow that table, whereas D and trimming were derived from the DNA. The sample data list some 230,000 clones, and roughly 80% of these were observed just once. The ten most abundant clones make up around 8% of the sample.

The junction shows trimming of 3 bases on V and 5 bases on J, and the gene matches do not reach 11 bases of it. Including the terminal cysteine and phenylalanine, the CDR3 comprises 17 residues. The DNA shown is the 51-base CDR3, in frame from base 1. CDR1 and CDR2 are read off the germline V gene as LGHNT and FRNRAP. The sequence was collected from a woman older than 75 with COVID-19, enrolled during active disease. This chain is built from TRBV12-5 and TRBJ1-3; 9 nucleotides in the junction match TRBD1. The sample consisted of peripheral blood. The CDR3: CASGFAPGQGGRNTIYF. The base sequence is TGTGCTAGTGGTTTTGCCCCGGGACAGGGTGGGAGAAACACCATATATTTT.